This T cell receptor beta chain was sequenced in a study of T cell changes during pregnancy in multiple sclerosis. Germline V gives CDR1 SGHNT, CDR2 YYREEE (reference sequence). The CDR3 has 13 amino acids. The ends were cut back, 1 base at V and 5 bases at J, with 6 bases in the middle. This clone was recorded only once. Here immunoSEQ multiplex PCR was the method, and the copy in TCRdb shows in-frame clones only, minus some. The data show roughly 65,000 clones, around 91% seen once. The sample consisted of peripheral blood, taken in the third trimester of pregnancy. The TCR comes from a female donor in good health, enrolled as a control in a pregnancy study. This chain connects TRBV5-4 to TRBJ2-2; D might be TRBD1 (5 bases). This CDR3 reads CASSLQGTGELFF. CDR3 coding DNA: TGTGCCAGCAGCTTGCAGGGAACCGGGGAGCTGTTTTTT.